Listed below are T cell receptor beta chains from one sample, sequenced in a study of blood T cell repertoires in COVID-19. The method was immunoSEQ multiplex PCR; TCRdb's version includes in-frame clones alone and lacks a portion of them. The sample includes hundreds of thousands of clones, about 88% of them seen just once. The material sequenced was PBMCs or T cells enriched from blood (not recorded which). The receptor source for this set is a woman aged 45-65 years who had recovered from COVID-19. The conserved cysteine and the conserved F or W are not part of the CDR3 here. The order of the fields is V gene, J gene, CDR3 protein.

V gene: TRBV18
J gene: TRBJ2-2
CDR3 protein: ASSQTGTGELF

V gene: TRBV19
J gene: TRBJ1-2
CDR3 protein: ATNPTGNYGYT

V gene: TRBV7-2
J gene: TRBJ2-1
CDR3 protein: ASSLARDDEQF

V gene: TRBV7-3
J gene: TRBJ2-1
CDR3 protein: ASSLGTRGTAEQF

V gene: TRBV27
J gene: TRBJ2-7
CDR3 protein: ASSSPSGNSYEQY

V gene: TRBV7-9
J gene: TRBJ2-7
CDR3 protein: ASRSIAGTPHEQY

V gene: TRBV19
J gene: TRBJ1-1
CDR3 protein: ASGDQTRNTEAF

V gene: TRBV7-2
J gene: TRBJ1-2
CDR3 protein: ASSLDRYGYT

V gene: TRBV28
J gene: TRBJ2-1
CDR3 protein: ASSLGGPMFNEQF

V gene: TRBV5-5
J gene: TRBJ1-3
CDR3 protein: ASSLSHRPTGNTIY

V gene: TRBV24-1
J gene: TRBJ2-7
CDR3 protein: ATGTGGGEQY

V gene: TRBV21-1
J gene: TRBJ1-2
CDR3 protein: ASSKTTGTGDGYT

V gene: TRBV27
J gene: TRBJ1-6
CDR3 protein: ASSPGQGVNSPLH

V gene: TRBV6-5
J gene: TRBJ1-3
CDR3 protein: ASSIGGDGNTIY

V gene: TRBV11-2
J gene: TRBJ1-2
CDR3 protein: ASSLGTGTIYGYT

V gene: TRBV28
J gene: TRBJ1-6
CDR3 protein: ASTRRGGGSGNSPLH

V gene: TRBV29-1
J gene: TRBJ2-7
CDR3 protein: SGGVPPSEQY

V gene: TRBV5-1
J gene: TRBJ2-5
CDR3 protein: ASSPPTGTTQETQY

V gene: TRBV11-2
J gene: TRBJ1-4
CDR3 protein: ASSYRERGEKLF

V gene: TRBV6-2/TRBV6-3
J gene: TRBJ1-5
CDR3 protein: ASSSRDRNNQPQH

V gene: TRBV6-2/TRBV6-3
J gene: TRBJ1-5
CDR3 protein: ASSYSWAEDQPQH

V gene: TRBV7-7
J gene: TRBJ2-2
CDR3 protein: ASSSVDTGELF

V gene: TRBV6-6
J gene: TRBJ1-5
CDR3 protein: ASSSGGGNQPQH

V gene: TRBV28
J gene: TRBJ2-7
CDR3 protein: ASSLTSPGQSSLY

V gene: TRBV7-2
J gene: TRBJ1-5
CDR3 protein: ASSGQSNQPQH

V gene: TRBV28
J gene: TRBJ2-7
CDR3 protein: ASSLGLAGGRYEQY

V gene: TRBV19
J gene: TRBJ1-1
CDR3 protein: ASRGTGANTEAF

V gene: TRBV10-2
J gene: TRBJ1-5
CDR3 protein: ASSDRTGDGQPQH

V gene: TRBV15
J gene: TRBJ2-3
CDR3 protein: ATRTGLGTDTQY

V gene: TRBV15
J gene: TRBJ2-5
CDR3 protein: ATSRSFGGQETQY

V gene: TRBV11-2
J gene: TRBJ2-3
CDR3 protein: ASSPSLAGKGDTQY

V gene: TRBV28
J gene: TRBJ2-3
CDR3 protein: ASSLGGEGTDTQY

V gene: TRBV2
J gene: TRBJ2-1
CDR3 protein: ASNSDSGRAFNEQF

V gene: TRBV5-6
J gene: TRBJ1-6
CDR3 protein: ASSLEGRANSPLH

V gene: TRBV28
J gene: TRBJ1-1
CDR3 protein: ASWEPRGLSSEAF

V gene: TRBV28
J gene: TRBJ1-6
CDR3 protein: ASRDRRGSNSPLH

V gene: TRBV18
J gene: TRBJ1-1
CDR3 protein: ASSLNTEAF

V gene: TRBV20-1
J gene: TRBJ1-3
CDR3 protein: SASEENSGNTIY

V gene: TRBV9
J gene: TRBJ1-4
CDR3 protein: ASSVTGSGKLF

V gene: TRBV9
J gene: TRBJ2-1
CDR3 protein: ASSVAWTRNNEQF